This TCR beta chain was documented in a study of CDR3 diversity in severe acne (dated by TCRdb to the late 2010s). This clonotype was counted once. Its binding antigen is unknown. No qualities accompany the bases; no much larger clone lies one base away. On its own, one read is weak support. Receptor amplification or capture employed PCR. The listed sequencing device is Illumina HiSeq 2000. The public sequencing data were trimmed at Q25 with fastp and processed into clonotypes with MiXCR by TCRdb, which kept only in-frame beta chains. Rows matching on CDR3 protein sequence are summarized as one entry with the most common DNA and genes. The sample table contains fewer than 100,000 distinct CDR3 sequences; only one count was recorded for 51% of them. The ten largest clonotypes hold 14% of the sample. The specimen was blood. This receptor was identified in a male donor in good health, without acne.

The CDR3 corresponds to CASSPGGQETQHF. In nucleotide form, the sequence is TGCGCCAGCAGCCCGGGTGGTCAAGAGACCCAGCATTTT. The chain joins TRBV5-1 to TRBJ1-5; the D gene cannot be resolved reliably. Trimming removed 4 bases from V and 11 bases from J, leaving 16 bases between the germline ends. CDR1 SGHRS and CDR2 YFSETQ were looked up in the germline V gene. The CDR3 sequence holds 13 residues, the cysteine and phenylalanine included. Only the CDR3 part of the read is kept: 39 bases, read in frame from the first base.